This T cell receptor beta chain comes out of a study of regulatory T cells in long-lasting Graves disease. Time point given: persistent/refractory GD, antithyroid drugs over 5 years with positive TRAb. Extracted PBMC RNA gave rise to the TCR library. Graves' disease was diagnosed by American Thyroid Association guidelines. This clonotype has just a few counts. The antigen remains undetermined. The TCR beta library used iRepertoire HTBI primers with Arm-PCR amplification of CDR3. As originally analysed: The samples yielded 55 to 75 TRBV and more than twelve TRBJ segments. TCRdb used MiXCR to reprocess the multiplex PCR reads, holding one entry per CDR3 protein. The V and J calls here are based on TCRdb, not the publication. The sample has fewer than 450,000 distinct CDR3 sequences, roughly 20% seen once; the top ten hold less than 25%. Overall study findings and caveats: Researchers reported studying only peripheral blood, not thyroid tissue. Newly diagnosed disease favored TRBV20-1 and TRBJ2-1 over persistent disease.

V gave up 6 bases and J gave up 2 bases; unmatched junction bases: 5. CDR3 length: 13 residues. Looked up from germline, CDR1 is DFQATT and CDR2 is SNEGSKA (reference sequence). The TCR comes from a female donor with Graves disease. Sequencing used peripheral blood mononuclear cells (PBMCs), obtained when the disease was refractory, from a patient treated with antithyroid drugs. The V and J genes are TRBV20-1 and TRBJ2-5, with 8 bases that match TRBD2. In DNA form, the CDR3 reads TGCAGTGCCGGCGGGGGGTGGCAAGAGACCCAGTACTTC. This translates into CSAGGGWQETQYF.